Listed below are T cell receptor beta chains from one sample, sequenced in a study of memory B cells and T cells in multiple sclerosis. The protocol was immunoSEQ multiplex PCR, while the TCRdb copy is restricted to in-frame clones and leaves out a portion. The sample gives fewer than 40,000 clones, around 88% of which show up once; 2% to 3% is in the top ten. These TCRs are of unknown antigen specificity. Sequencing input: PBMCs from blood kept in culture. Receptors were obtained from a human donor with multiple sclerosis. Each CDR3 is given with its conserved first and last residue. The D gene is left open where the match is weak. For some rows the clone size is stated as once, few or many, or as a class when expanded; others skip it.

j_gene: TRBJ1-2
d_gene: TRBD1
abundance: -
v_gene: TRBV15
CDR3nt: TGTGCCACCAGCAGAGATCATGGCAGGGGGACTGGCTACACCTTC
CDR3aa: CATSRDHGRGTGYTF

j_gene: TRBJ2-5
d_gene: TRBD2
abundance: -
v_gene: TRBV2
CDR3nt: TGTGCCAGCAGTGAGGGACTAGCGGGGGCCCTGGGAGAGACCCAGTACTTC
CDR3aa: CASSEGLAGALGETQYF

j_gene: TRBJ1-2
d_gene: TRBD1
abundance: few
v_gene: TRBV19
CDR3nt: TGTGCCAGTAGTTGGCAGGGGGATGGTGGCTACACCTTC
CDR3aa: CASSWQGDGGYTF

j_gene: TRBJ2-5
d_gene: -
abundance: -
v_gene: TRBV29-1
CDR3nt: TGCAGCGTTTCGGTCACCGAGACCCAGTACTTC
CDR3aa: CSVSVTETQYF

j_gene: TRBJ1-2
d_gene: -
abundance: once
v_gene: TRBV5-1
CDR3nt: TGCGCCAGCAGTCTTGGGAGCCCCTATGGCTACACCTTC
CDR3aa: CASSLGSPYGYTF

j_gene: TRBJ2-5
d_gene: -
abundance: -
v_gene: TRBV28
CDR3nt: TGTGCCAGCAGTTTAGCGTCTAGCGCAGAGACCCAGTACTTC
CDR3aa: CASSLASSAETQYF

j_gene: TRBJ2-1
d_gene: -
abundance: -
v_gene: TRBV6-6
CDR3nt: TGTGCCAGCATTCCCCTCGGCCAAACGGTTCCTGGGCAGTTCTTC
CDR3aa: CASIPLGQTVPGQFF

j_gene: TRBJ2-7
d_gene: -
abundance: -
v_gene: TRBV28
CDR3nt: TGTGCCAGCTTCACGACCCTTGGCGAGCAGTACTTC
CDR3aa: CASFTTLGEQYF

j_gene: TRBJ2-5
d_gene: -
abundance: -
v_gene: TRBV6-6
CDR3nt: TGTGCCAGCACCCAGGGGGGTGGAGAGACCCAGTACTTC
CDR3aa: CASTQGGGETQYF

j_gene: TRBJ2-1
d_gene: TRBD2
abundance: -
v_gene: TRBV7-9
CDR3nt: TGTGCCTGCCAGACTAGCGGGAGATTTAATGAGCAGTTCTTC
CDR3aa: CACQTSGRFNEQFF

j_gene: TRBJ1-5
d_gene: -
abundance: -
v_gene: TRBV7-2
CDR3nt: TGTGCCAGCAGCTTACAGGGGTGGGGCAGCAATCAGCCCCAGCATTTT
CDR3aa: CASSLQGWGSNQPQHF

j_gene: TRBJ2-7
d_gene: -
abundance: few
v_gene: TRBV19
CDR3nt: TGTGCCACCTCTTGGTTGGCGTTGGGGTCCTACGAGCAGTACTTC
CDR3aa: CATSWLALGSYEQYF

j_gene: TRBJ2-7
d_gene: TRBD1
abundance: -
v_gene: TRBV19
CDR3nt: TGTGCCAGTAGTATAGTCGGACAGGGCCCCCTCTACGAGCAGTACTTC
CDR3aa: CASSIVGQGPLYEQYF

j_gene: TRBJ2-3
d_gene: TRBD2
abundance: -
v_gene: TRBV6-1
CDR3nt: TGTGCCAGCAGTGAAAGTAAAAGCGGCGGGAGGGTCACAGATACGCAGTATTTT
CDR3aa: CASSESKSGGRVTDTQYF

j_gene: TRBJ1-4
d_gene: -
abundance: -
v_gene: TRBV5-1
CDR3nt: TGCGCCAGCAGCTTGCGTGGGATGACTAATGAAAAACTGTTTTTT
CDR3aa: CASSLRGMTNEKLFF

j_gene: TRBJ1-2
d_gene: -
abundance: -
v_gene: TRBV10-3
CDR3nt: TGTGCCATCAGTGAGTCGAAACTGAACATGAACTATGGCTACACCTTC
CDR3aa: CAISESKLNMNYGYTF

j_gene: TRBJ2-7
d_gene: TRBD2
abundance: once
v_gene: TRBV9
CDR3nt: TGTGCCAGCAGCGTAGCCCCGGGACTAGCGGGGAGTTCCTACGAGCAGTACTTC
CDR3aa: CASSVAPGLAGSSYEQYF

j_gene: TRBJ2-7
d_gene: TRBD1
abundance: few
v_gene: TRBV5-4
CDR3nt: TGTGCCAGCAGCCCGACGACAGGGATGTACGAGCAGTACTTC
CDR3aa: CASSPTTGMYEQYF

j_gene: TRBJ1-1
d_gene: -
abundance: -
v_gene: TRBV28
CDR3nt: TGTGCCAGCAGTCCTAGTTGGCTGGGGGCTTTCTTT
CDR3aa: CASSPSWLGAFF

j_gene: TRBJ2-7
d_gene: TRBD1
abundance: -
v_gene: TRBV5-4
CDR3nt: TGTGCCAGCAGACCAGACAGGGGGACATACTACGAGCAGTACTTC
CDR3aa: CASRPDRGTYYEQYF

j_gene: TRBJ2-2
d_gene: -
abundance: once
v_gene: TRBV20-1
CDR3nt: TGCAGTGCTAGGAGGGACGGGGAGCTGTTTTTT
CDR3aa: CSARRDGELFF

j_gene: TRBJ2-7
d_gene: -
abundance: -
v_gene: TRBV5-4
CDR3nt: TGTGCCAGCAGCCCGCTCCGCCAGGGTTCCTACGAGCAGTACTTC
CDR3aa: CASSPLRQGSYEQYF

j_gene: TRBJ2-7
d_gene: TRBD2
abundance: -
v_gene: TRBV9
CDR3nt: TGTGCCAGCAGCGCTGATAGCGGGGGGTTTGGCGAGCAGTACTTC
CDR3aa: CASSADSGGFGEQYF

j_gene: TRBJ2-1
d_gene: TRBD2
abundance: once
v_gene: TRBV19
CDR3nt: TGTGCCAGTAGTACTTGGACTAGCGGGAGGGCCGACAATGAGCAGTTCTTC
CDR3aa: CASSTWTSGRADNEQFF

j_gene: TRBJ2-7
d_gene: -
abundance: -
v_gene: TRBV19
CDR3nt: TGTGCCAGTAGCACTCTCGGTGGCGCCCGGTCCTACGAGCAGTACTTC
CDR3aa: CASSTLGGARSYEQYF

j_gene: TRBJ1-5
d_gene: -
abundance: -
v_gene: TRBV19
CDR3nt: TGTGCCAGTAGTCCGGGACATTTTAGCAATCAGCCCCAGCATTTT
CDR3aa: CASSPGHFSNQPQHF

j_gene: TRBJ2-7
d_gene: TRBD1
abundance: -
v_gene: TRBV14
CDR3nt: TGTGCCAGCAGCCAGAGTACAGGGGGGTTATACGAGCAGTACTTC
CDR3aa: CASSQSTGGLYEQYF

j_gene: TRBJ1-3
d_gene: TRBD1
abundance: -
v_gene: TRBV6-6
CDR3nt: TGTGCCAGCAGCCGACAGGGCTCTACTGGAAACACCATATATTTT
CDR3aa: CASSRQGSTGNTIYF

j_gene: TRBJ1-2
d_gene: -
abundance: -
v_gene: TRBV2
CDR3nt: TGTGCCAGCAGTGAAAGTTATGACTATGGCTACACCTTC
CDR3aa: CASSESYDYGYTF

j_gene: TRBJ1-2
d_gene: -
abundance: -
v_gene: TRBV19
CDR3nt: TGTGCCAGTAGTTTCATGCGAGGGAACGGCTACACCTTC
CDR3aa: CASSFMRGNGYTF

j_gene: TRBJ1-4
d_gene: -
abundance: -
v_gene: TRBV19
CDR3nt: TGTGCCAGTAGCCAACAGGGTACTAATGAAAAACTGTTTTTT
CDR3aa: CASSQQGTNEKLFF

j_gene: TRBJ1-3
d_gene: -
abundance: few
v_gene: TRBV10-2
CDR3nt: TGCGCCAGCAGTGAGTCAGCAGGGACGAGCTCTGGAAACACCATATATTTT
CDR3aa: CASSESAGTSSGNTIYF

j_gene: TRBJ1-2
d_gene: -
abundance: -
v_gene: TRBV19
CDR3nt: TGTGCCAGTAGTATAGAGGGCAGCCGGCCTGGCTACACCTTC
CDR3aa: CASSIEGSRPGYTF

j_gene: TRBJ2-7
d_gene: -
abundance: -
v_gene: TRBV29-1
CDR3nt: TGCAGCGTTGGGCTAAGCTCCTACGAGCAGTACTTC
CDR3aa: CSVGLSSYEQYF

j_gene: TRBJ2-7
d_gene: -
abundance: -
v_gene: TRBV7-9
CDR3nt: TGTGCCAGCAGCCCCCAGGGCCACGAGCAGTACTTC
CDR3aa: CASSPQGHEQYF

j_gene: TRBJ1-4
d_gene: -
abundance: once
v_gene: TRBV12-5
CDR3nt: TGTGCTAGTGGTTTAGGCCAGCCAAATGAAAAACTGTTTTTT
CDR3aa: CASGLGQPNEKLFF

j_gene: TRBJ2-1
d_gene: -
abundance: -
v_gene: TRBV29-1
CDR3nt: TGCAGCGCCCCGGACAGTTTAAATGAGCAGTTCTTC
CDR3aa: CSAPDSLNEQFF

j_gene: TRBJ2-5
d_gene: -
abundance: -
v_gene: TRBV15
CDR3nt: TGTGCCACCAGCAGAGACCAGATTCGGTCAGAGACCCAGTACTTC
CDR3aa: CATSRDQIRSETQYF

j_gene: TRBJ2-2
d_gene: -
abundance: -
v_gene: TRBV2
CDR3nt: TGTGCCAGCAGGAGACAGCTGAACACCGGGGAGCTGTTTTTT
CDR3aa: CASRRQLNTGELFF

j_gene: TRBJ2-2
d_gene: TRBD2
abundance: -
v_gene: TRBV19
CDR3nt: TGTGCCAGTAGTTCGGGAGGGGGAACCGGGGAGCTGTTTTTT
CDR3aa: CASSSGGGTGELFF

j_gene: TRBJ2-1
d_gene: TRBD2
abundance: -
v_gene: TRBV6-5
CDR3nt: TGTGCCAGCAGTGTTAGCGGGAGCTCCTACAATGAGCAGTTCTTC
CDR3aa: CASSVSGSSYNEQFF

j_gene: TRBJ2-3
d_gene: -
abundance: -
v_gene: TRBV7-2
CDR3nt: TGTGCCAGCAGCTTAGAAGGCAGGGGACCGGATACGCAGTATTTT
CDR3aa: CASSLEGRGPDTQYF

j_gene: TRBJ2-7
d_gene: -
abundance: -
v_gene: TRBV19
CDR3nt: TGTGCCAGTAGTACTGGGGTTTATTCCTACGAGCAGTACTTC
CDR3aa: CASSTGVYSYEQYF

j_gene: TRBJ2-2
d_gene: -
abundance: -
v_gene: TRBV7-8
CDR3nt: TGTGCCAGCATTCCCCTGAGAGGTGGGGAGCTGTTTTTT
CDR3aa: CASIPLRGGELFF

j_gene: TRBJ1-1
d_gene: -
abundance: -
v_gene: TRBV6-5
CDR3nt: TGTGCCGGCAGTTACGAGGTACAGCCGAACACTGAAGCTTTCTTT
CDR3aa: CAGSYEVQPNTEAFF

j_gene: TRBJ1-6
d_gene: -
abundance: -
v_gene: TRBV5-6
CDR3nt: TGTGCCAGCAGTGGGGATTCACCCCTCCACTTT
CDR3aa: CASSGDSPLHF

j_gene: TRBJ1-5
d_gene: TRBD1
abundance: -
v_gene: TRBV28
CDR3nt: TGTGCCAGCAGCCCACAGGGGGCGTTAAATCAGCCCCAGCATTTT
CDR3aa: CASSPQGALNQPQHF

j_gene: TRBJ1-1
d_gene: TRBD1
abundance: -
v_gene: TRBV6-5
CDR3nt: TGTGCCAGCAATGTGGACAGGGCATTGAACACTGAAGCTTTCTTT
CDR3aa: CASNVDRALNTEAFF

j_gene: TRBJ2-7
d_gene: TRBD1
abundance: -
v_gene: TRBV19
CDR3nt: TGTGCCAGTAGTATAGCGGACAGGGGCTCCTACGAGCAGTACTTC
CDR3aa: CASSIADRGSYEQYF

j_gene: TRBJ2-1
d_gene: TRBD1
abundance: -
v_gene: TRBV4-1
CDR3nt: TGCGCCAGCAGCCCCTCACCGGGACAGGGGACGAATGAGCAGTTCTTC
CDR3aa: CASSPSPGQGTNEQFF

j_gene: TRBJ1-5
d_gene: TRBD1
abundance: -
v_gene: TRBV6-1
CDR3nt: TGTGCCAGCGGAGTACAGGGGTATCAGCCCCAGCATTTT
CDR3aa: CASGVQGYQPQHF

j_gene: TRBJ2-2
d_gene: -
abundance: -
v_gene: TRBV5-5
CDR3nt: TGTGCCAGCAGCGACCCGGGACTGGCCGGGGAGCTGTTTTTT
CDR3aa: CASSDPGLAGELFF